This is a list of T cell receptor beta chains from one sample in a study of response to subunit inactivated influenza vaccine. MiXCR, run by TCRdb on the RT-PCR reads, gives a single entry per CDR3 protein. Of 150,000 to 200,000 distinct CDR3 sequences listed, around a tenth are singletons. Specimen: non-naive T cells sorted from PBMCs, collected on the day of vaccination. These receptors originate from a man aged 50 or older who received an inactivated influenza vaccine. Both conserved end residues are part of each CDR3. The D gene is left open where the match is weak. Size values are once, few and many counts, or a class for expanded clones, and some rows have none.

j_gene: TRBJ2-7; abundance: many; d_gene: -; v_gene: TRBV6-5; CDR3nt: TGTGCCAGCAGTTACCGGGACGCCTCCTACGAGCAGTACTTC; CDR3aa: CASSYRDASYEQYF
j_gene: TRBJ2-7; abundance: -; d_gene: TRBD2; v_gene: TRBV28; CDR3nt: TGTGCCAGCAGCCCGGGACTAGCGGGACTCCAGTACTTC; CDR3aa: CASSPGLAGLQYF
j_gene: TRBJ2-3; abundance: many; d_gene: TRBD1; v_gene: TRBV29-1; CDR3nt: TGCAGCGTTGAGGACAGGGGCACAGATACGCAGTATTTT; CDR3aa: CSVEDRGTDTQYF
j_gene: TRBJ1-4; abundance: many; d_gene: -; v_gene: TRBV24-1; CDR3nt: TGTGCCACCAGTGATTCGAGCGGGGGCCGGAATGAAAAACTGTTTTTT; CDR3aa: CATSDSSGGRNEKLFF
j_gene: TRBJ2-3; abundance: few; d_gene: TRBD1; v_gene: TRBV29-1; CDR3nt: TGCAGCGTTCAACGGGACAGGGGTACAGATACGCAGTATTTT; CDR3aa: CSVQRDRGTDTQYF
j_gene: TRBJ2-5; abundance: -; d_gene: -; v_gene: TRBV7-3; CDR3nt: TGTGCCAGCAGCTTAAGGGACAACGGGAAGGTGACCCAGTACTTC; CDR3aa: CASSLRDNGKVTQYF
j_gene: TRBJ2-1; abundance: few; d_gene: TRBD2; v_gene: TRBV4-3; CDR3nt: TGCGCCAGCAGCCACGAACTCAGCTCGACTAGCGGGGGTGGCGATGAGCAGTTCTTC; CDR3aa: CASSHELSSTSGGGDEQFF
j_gene: TRBJ2-1; abundance: few; d_gene: -; v_gene: TRBV20-1; CDR3nt: TGCAGTGCTAGCTCCCCGGGACCGACCTCCTACAATGAGCAGTTCTTC; CDR3aa: CSASSPGPTSYNEQFF
j_gene: TRBJ2-6; abundance: few; d_gene: -; v_gene: TRBV11-2; CDR3nt: TGTGCCAGCAGCTTAGTCGGCTGGGGGGTAACTGGGGCCAACGTCCTGACTTTC; CDR3aa: CASSLVGWGVTGANVLTF
j_gene: TRBJ1-5; abundance: -; d_gene: -; v_gene: TRBV7-2; CDR3nt: TGTGCCAGCAGTCAGGGGCCGTATAGCAATCAGCCCCAGCATTTT; CDR3aa: CASSQGPYSNQPQHF
j_gene: TRBJ2-5; abundance: many; d_gene: -; v_gene: TRBV20-1; CDR3nt: TGCAGTGCTAGGTTGTCAGAAAAAGAGACCCAGTACTTC; CDR3aa: CSARLSEKETQYF
j_gene: TRBJ2-1; abundance: -; d_gene: -; v_gene: TRBV7-9; CDR3nt: TGTGCCAGCAGCCCTAAGACAGACTACAATGAGCAGTTCTTC; CDR3aa: CASSPKTDYNEQFF
j_gene: TRBJ2-1; abundance: -; d_gene: TRBD2; v_gene: TRBV20-1; CDR3nt: TGCAGTGCTACTAGCGGCCGACAGTTCTTC; CDR3aa: CSATSGRQFF
j_gene: TRBJ2-3; abundance: few; d_gene: TRBD2; v_gene: TRBV20-1; CDR3nt: TGCAGTGCTACCGTAGCGGGAGCGTCAGATACGCAGTATTTT; CDR3aa: CSATVAGASDTQYF
j_gene: TRBJ1-1; abundance: many; d_gene: -; v_gene: TRBV7-2; CDR3nt: TGTGCCAGCAGCCTGGCCTGGAGGGCTTTCTTT; CDR3aa: CASSLAWRAFF
j_gene: TRBJ2-1; abundance: few; d_gene: TRBD2; v_gene: TRBV20-1; CDR3nt: TGCAGTGCTAGAGGACTAGCGGGACGGAATGAGCAGTTCTTC; CDR3aa: CSARGLAGRNEQFF
j_gene: TRBJ2-1; abundance: many; d_gene: -; v_gene: TRBV15; CDR3nt: TGTGCCACCAGTACGGTTCCCGGGAGAACCTACAATGAGCAGTTCTTC; CDR3aa: CATSTVPGRTYNEQFF
j_gene: TRBJ2-5; abundance: few; d_gene: -; v_gene: TRBV28; CDR3nt: TGTGCCAGCAGTTCCAGATCGGGACTCCCCCAAGAGACCCAGTACTTC; CDR3aa: CASSSRSGLPQETQYF
j_gene: TRBJ1-2; abundance: once; d_gene: TRBD1; v_gene: TRBV10-3; CDR3nt: TGTGCCATCAGAGGGGACAGGAGCTATGGCTACACCTTC; CDR3aa: CAIRGDRSYGYTF
j_gene: TRBJ1-2; abundance: many; d_gene: TRBD1; v_gene: TRBV28; CDR3nt: TGTGCCAGCAGTTTAGGAGGGGGCAGTGGCTATGGCTACACCTTC; CDR3aa: CASSLGGGSGYGYTF
j_gene: TRBJ2-2; abundance: many; d_gene: TRBD1; v_gene: TRBV3-1; CDR3nt: TGTGCCAGCAGCCAAGTGACAGGGGCCACCGGGGAGCTGTTTTTT; CDR3aa: CASSQVTGATGELFF
j_gene: TRBJ2-5; abundance: many; d_gene: -; v_gene: TRBV7-9; CDR3nt: TGTGCCAGCAGCCTTGCAAGACTAACCCAAGAGACCCAGTACTTC; CDR3aa: CASSLARLTQETQYF
j_gene: TRBJ2-3; abundance: -; d_gene: TRBD2; v_gene: TRBV7-2; CDR3nt: TGTGCCAGCAGCTTAGATCGGGGGGGCACTAATACGCAGTATTTT; CDR3aa: CASSLDRGGTNTQYF
j_gene: TRBJ1-5; abundance: many; d_gene: -; v_gene: TRBV12-3/TRBV12-4; CDR3nt: TGTGCCAGCAGTTTGGTTTGGGCTAGCAATCAGCCCCAGCATTTT; CDR3aa: CASSLVWASNQPQHF
j_gene: TRBJ1-1; abundance: few; d_gene: TRBD1; v_gene: TRBV7-9; CDR3nt: TGTGCCAGCAGTATAGGCCAGGGGGCGTTGGACACTGAAGCTTTCTTT; CDR3aa: CASSIGQGALDTEAFF
j_gene: TRBJ1-4; abundance: few; d_gene: TRBD1; v_gene: TRBV19; CDR3nt: TGTGCCAGTAGTAAACGACAGGGTTCGACTAATGAAAAACTGTTTTTT; CDR3aa: CASSKRQGSTNEKLFF
j_gene: TRBJ2-2; abundance: -; d_gene: -; v_gene: TRBV7-2; CDR3nt: TGTGCCAGCAGCTTATTTGGGGCCCAGGGAGGGGAGCTGTTTTTT; CDR3aa: CASSLFGAQGGELFF
j_gene: TRBJ2-7; abundance: few; d_gene: TRBD1; v_gene: TRBV5-6; CDR3nt: TGTGCCAGCAGCTCGGACAGGGTGAGCGAGCAGTACTTC; CDR3aa: CASSSDRVSEQYF
j_gene: TRBJ2-2; abundance: many; d_gene: -; v_gene: TRBV12-3/TRBV12-4; CDR3nt: TGTGCCAGCAGATACCGAGGGTTGGGCGACACCGGGGAGCTGTTTTTT; CDR3aa: CASRYRGLGDTGELFF
j_gene: TRBJ2-5; abundance: -; d_gene: -; v_gene: TRBV7-2; CDR3nt: TGTGCCAGCAGCTTACAAGACTTATCTGAGACCCAGTACTTC; CDR3aa: CASSLQDLSETQYF
j_gene: TRBJ1-5; abundance: few; d_gene: TRBD1; v_gene: TRBV7-6; CDR3nt: TGTGCCAGCAGCTTCTTGCTTATAAGTCCCGGGACAGGGCTCGATCAGCCCCAGCATTTT; CDR3aa: CASSFLLISPGTGLDQPQHF
j_gene: TRBJ1-4; abundance: -; d_gene: -; v_gene: TRBV12-3/TRBV12-4; CDR3nt: TGTGCCAGCACGGGATTGGAGGAAAAACTGTTTTTT; CDR3aa: CASTGLEEKLFF
j_gene: TRBJ1-1; abundance: few; d_gene: -; v_gene: TRBV5-1; CDR3nt: TGCGCCAGCAGCTCCCTTCCAAAGAACACTGAAGCTTTCTTT; CDR3aa: CASSSLPKNTEAFF
j_gene: TRBJ1-1; abundance: -; d_gene: -; v_gene: TRBV4-3; CDR3nt: TGCGCCAGCAGCCAAGACCGGGACCACCGGGGTGCTGAAGCTTTCTTT; CDR3aa: CASSQDRDHRGAEAFF
j_gene: TRBJ2-1; abundance: many; d_gene: -; v_gene: TRBV24-1; CDR3nt: TGTGCCACCAGTGATACGTGGGGCGGAAGAAGCTCCTACAATGAGCAGTTCTTC; CDR3aa: CATSDTWGGRSSYNEQFF
j_gene: TRBJ1-2; abundance: -; d_gene: -; v_gene: TRBV18; CDR3nt: TGTGCCAGCTCGAAGGGAGCGGGCTACACCTTC; CDR3aa: CASSKGAGYTF